What follows are 9 T cell receptor beta chains derived from one specimen sequenced in a study of T cells after yellow fever vaccination. One entry per CDR3 protein, called by TCRdb with MiXCR from the 5' RACE reads. The sample holds 550,000 or so distinct CDR3 sequences; 15% to 20% are singletons and the top ten take roughly an eighth. The sequencing here drew on PBMCs, taken 15 days after the yellow fever booster vaccination. Receptors originate from a man aged 25-40 years who received the YFV17D yellow fever vaccine.

The chain is built from TRBV11-2 and TRBJ2-3; D is uncertain. Germline V gives CDR1 SGHAT, CDR2 FQNNGV. The CDR3 has 14 amino acids. The V end lost 5 bases, the J end lost 2 bases, and 11 bases lay between the germline ends. CDR3 bases: TGTGCCAGCAGCCTTCCGATAGACACAGATACGCAGTATTTT. It specifies CASSLPIDTDTQYF.

The chain is built from TRBV15 and TRBJ2-2; D is possibly TRBD2 (5 bases). The germline V and J ends were trimmed by 0 bases and 5 bases, with 10 bases remaining between them. The germline V gene encodes CDR1 LNHNV and CDR2 YYDKDF (reference sequence). CDR3 length: 15 residues. CDR3 DNA: TGTGCCACCAGCAGAGACAAACTAGGAACCGGGGAGCTGTTTTTT. Its translation is CATSRDKLGTGELFF.

This clonotype was observed a handful of times. The chain's CDR3 is CASTGAGELFF. DNA for the CDR3: TGTGCCAGCACCGGGGCCGGGGAGCTGTTTTTT. The chain recombines TRBV2 with TRBJ2-2; tentative D call: TRBD2 (5 bases). Deletions cut 7 bases from V and 6 bases from J, with 6 bases between. CDR3 length equals 11 residues. The germline CDR1 and CDR2 sequences are SNHLY and FYNNEI.

In its sample, this clonotype was seen a few times. This rearrangement joins TRBV6-5 to TRBJ2-1, with 8 bases fitting TRBD2. The J segment lost 7 bases and the V segment lost 6 bases, leaving 20 bases of the junction unmatched. Per germline, CDR1 MNHEY and CDR2 SVGAGI. This CDR3 has 18 residues. The DNA for the CDR3 is TGTGCCAGCAGCCCACATCCCGGGAAGCGGGAGAGTAGGAATGAGCAGTTCTTC. Translating gives CASSPHPGKRESRNEQFF.

This clonotype was seen only a few times. V is TRBV29-1 and J is TRBJ2-2; D gene ambiguous. V lost 5 bases to trimming and J lost 1 base, with 8 bases between them. The V gene's germline CDR1 is SQVTM and CDR2 ANQGSEA. The CDR3 sequence is 13 residues long. This chain's CDR3 is CSVPAGNTGELFF. In DNA, the CDR3 is TGCAGCGTTCCGGCAGGGAACACCGGGGAGCTGTTTTTT.

The genes are TRBV12-3 or TRBV12-4 and TRBJ2-1, with D possibly called TRBD1 or TRBD2 (5 bases each). Trimming removed 7 bases at V and 1 base at J, with 14 bases between. The CDR3 is made up of 15 amino acids. The CDR3 sequence: CASTPEGISYNEQFF. CDR3 nucleotides: TGTGCCAGCACTCCAGAGGGGATATCCTACAATGAGCAGTTCTTC.

This chain joins TRBV6-1 and TRBJ2-7; 8 nucleotides agree with TRBD1. The junction had 11 bases not matched to a gene; V was cut back by 6 bases and J by 4 bases. CDR1 and CDR2 from the germline V gene are MNHNS and SASEGT. This CDR3 spans 15 amino acids. The DNA for the CDR3 is TGTGCCAGCAGCCCAACCGGGACAGGCGTTTACGAGCAGTACTTC. This gives the protein CASSPTGTGVYEQYF.

The CDR3 is CASSLSGGAGDTQYF. The CDR3 DNA sequence: TGTGCCAGCAGCTTAAGTGGAGGCGCCGGCGATACGCAGTATTTT. J is TRBJ2-3 and V is TRBV7-3; D is perhaps TRBD2 (5 bases). This CDR3 spans 15 amino acids. Germline lookup yields CDR1 SGHTA and CDR2 FQGTGA. Trimming removed 1 base from V and 6 bases from J, with 14 bases in between.

V gene TRBV25-1 combines with J gene TRBJ1-1; D is unresolved. Deletions cut 4 bases from V and 5 bases from J, with 14 bases between. This CDR3 region has 14 residues. Germline V lookup: CDR1 MGHDK, CDR2 SYGVNS. The CDR3 DNA sequence: TGTGCCAGCAGTGCCGAGTTGGCGGGTACTGAAGCTTTCTTT. This gives the protein CASSAELAGTEAFF.